This T cell receptor beta chain was sequenced for a study of graft-versus-host responses after intestinal transplantation. Study-wide results and caveats: The marrow of recipients harbored GvH clones, and ileum or blood showed some of them first.

Clones were sequenced by immunoSEQ multiplex PCR, and TCRdb holds only the in-frame ones, with some missing. Here the sample spans around 33,000 clones, about 93% being singletons. Concerning this clone: Its target is not known.

The starting material was PBMCs, obtained 16 days after intestinal transplant. The TCR was taken from a human patient who received an intestinal transplant, so some T cells may come from the graft donor.

Here the CDR3 DNA reads TGTGCCAGTAGTAAGACTAGCGGAGTTCAAGAGACCCAGTACTTC. Translated: CASSKTSGVQETQYF. V usage is TRBV19 and J usage is TRBJ2-5; TRBD2 matches 9 bases. The germline V gene has CDR1 LNHDA and CDR2 SQIVND (reference sequence). V dropped 4 bases and J dropped 2; count of bases not matched to a gene: 5. This CDR3 has 15 amino acids. The full variable domain, its missing parts supplied by reference TRBV19 and TRBJ2-5, is DGGITQSPKYLFRKEGQNVTLSCEQNLNHDAMYWYRQDPGQGLRLIYYSQIVNDFQKGDIAEGYSVSREKKESFPLTVTSAQKNPTAFYLCASSKTSGVQETQYFGPGTRLLVL.